The clone carrying this T cell receptor beta chain was seen repeatedly, ten times or more. The antigen remains undetermined. V lost 4 bases and J 7 bases, leaving 8 bases between the germline ends. The CDR3 is 11 residues long. The V gene's germline CDR1 is SGHDT and CDR2 YYEEEE. This sample is part of a study of T cells after posttransplantation cyclophosphamide. Overall study results and limits: TRB clonality was highly associated with recipient CMV seropositivity and reactivation. Tissue-infiltrating T cells from skin or gut overlapped little with blood T cells. Donor CD8+ memory clones often dominated recipient blood repertoires at later times.

The assay was immunoSEQ multiplex PCR, and TCRdb's table has in-frame clones only and misses some. This table holds tens of thousands of clones with no singletons; the top ten claim 2% to 3%. Material: PBMCs. V is TRBV5-6 and J is TRBJ1-2; D not certain. The TCR originated in a man between 35 and 55 years old in good health, CMV-negative, and a related stem cell transplant donor. The CDR3 nucleotides are TGTGCCAGCAGCCAGTCGGGTGGCTACACCTTC. It yields the protein CASSQSGGYTF.